The rows below give T cell receptor beta chains drawn from one sample of a study of control samples from healthy donors and cancer patients. Profiled with immunoSEQ multiplex PCR; TCRdb holds only in-frame clones, not every one. The data contain 100,000 to 150,000 clones, about 92% of them seen just once; the ten biggest clones take up less than 2.5%. The sample was blood. These receptors originate from a woman aged 50 to 60 in good health. CDR3s include the opening cysteine and the closing phenylalanine or tryptophan. Fields, in order: D gene, J gene, V gene, CDR3 protein, CDR3 DNA. A D gene is named only where the DNA matches it firmly.

TRBD2 | TRBJ2-3 | TRBV12-5 | CASGPGGSGRTADTQYF | TGTGCTAGTGGTCCCGGGGGTAGCGGGAGAACAGCAGATACGCAGTATTTT
. | TRBJ1-1 | TRBV19 | CASSSRNTEAFF | TGTGCCAGTAGTAGTCGGAACACTGAAGCTTTCTTT
. | TRBJ1-1 | TRBV10-3 | CAIRPGDTSTNTEAFF | TGTGCCATCAGGCCCGGGGACACAAGCACGAACACTGAAGCTTTCTTT
TRBD2 | TRBJ2-1 | TRBV7-8 | CAPTLLAGGPSEQFF | TGTGCCCCCACCCTCCTAGCGGGGGGGCCGAGTGAGCAGTTCTTC
. | TRBJ2-5 | TRBV24-1 | CATSDSSQETQYF | TGTGCCACCAGTGACTCAAGCCAAGAGACCCAGTACTTC
TRBD1 | TRBJ1-2 | TRBV6-5 | CASGGTGGGYGYTF | TGTGCCAGCGGAGGGACAGGGGGAGGCTATGGCTACACCTTC
. | TRBJ1-5 | TRBV2 | CASSGTPKNQPQHF | TGTGCCAGCAGTGGGACACCAAAGAATCAGCCCCAGCATTTT
. | TRBJ2-5 | TRBV5-1 | CASSSLAEGAETQYF | TGCGCCAGCAGCTCTCTAGCGGAGGGGGCTGAGACCCAGTACTTC
. | TRBJ1-1 | TRBV6-5 | CASKLPEHTEAFF | TGTGCCAGCAAGTTACCGGAACACACTGAAGCTTTCTTT
TRBD2 | TRBJ2-1 | TRBV9 | CASSVGLAGGYNEQFF | TGTGCCAGCAGCGTCGGACTAGCGGGAGGCTACAATGAGCAGTTCTTC
. | TRBJ1-1 | TRBV30 | CAGGFLNTEAFF | TGTGCCGGGGGGTTTTTGAACACTGAAGCTTTCTTT
TRBD1 | TRBJ1-6 | TRBV19 | CASSVQGRVDSPLHF | TGTGCCAGTAGTGTACAGGGGAGGGTTGATTCACCCCTCCACTTT
. | TRBJ1-6 | TRBV18 | CASSPGNNNSPLHF | TGTGCCAGCTCACCAGGGAACAATAATTCACCCCTCCACTTT
. | TRBJ1-1 | TRBV27 | CASSSKTNFNAEAFF | TGTGCCAGCAGTTCCAAAACTAACTTTAATGCTGAAGCTTTCTTT
. | TRBJ2-5 | TRBV10-1 | CASSDGESGETQYF | TGCGCCAGCAGTGATGGCGAAAGTGGGGAGACCCAGTACTTC
. | TRBJ2-3 | TRBV7-2 | CASSLDPGRTDTQYF | TGTGCCAGCAGCTTAGACCCAGGAAGGACAGATACGCAGTATTTT
TRBD2 | TRBJ2-3 | TRBV2 | CASVPIVERGANTDTQYF | TGTGCCAGCGTGCCGATCGTAGAGCGGGGGGCTAACACAGATACGCAGTATTTT
TRBD2 | TRBJ2-7 | TRBV5-1 | CASGGLAGSYEQYF | TGCGCCAGCGGGGGACTAGCGGGCTCCTACGAGCAGTACTTC
TRBD2 | TRBJ2-1 | TRBV7-6 | CASSPGLAGDRISYNEQFF | TGTGCCAGCAGCCCGGGACTAGCGGGGGACCGGATCTCCTACAATGAGCAGTTCTTC
. | TRBJ1-6 | TRBV7-2 | CASSLAGLLNSPLHF | TGTGCCAGCAGCTTGGCGGGACTCCTAAATTCACCCCTCCACTTT
. | TRBJ1-5 | TRBV6-2/TRBV6-3 | CASSYEQGMLKEQPQHF | TGTGCCAGCAGTTACGAACAGGGAATGCTCAAGGAGCAGCCCCAGCATTTT
. | TRBJ1-2 | TRBV10-3 | CATNEAGAGTF | TGTGCTACTAACGAAGCGGGGGCTGGAACCTTC
TRBD1 | TRBJ2-2 | TRBV2 | CASRTGVITGELFF | TGTGCCAGCAGAACAGGGGTAATAACCGGGGAGCTGTTTTTT
. | TRBJ2-2 | TRBV28 | CASSFSVSTGELFF | TGTGCCAGCAGTTTCTCGGTTAGCACCGGGGAGCTGTTTTTT